This T cell receptor beta chain is from a study of cytomegalovirus exposure and HLA in healthy donors. Study-level results: Cytomegalovirus status, reportedly, was diagnosed with high specificity and sensitivity by the classifier.

Primers included in the PCR were 60 Vbeta and 13 Jbeta primers. Here immunoSEQ multiplex PCR was the method, and the copy in TCRdb shows in-frame clones only, minus some. The table includes approximately 160,000 clones, over 60% detected once. Trimming took 5 bases from V and 7 from J, leaving 15 bases between them. Germline V gives CDR1 SGHVS, CDR2 FQNEAQ. The CDR3 has 13 amino acids. Of note for this clone: Its antigen is undetermined. The same CDR3 is also encoded by other DNA sequences in this sample.

The sample comprised PBMCs. The receptor was isolated from a woman in her twenties or thirties in good health and CMV-seropositive. The chain couples TRBV7-8 to TRBJ2-7; D is unresolved. CDR3 protein: CASSLRDRREQYF. The DNA for the CDR3 is TGTGCCAGCAGCCTAAGAGATCGGCGGGAGCAGTACTTC.